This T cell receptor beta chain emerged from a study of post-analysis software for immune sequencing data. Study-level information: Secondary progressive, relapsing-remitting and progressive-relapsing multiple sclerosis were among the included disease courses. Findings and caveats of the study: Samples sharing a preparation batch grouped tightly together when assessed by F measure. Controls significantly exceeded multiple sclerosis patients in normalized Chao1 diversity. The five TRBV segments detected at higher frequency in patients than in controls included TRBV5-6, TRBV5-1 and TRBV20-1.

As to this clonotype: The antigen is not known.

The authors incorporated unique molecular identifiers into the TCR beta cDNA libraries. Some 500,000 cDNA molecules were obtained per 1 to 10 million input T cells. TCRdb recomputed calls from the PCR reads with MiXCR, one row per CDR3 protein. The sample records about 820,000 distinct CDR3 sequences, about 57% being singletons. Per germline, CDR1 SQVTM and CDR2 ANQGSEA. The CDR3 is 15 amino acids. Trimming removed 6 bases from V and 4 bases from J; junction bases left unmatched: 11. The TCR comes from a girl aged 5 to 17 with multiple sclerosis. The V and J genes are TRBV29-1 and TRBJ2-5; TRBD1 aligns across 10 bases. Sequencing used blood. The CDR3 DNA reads TGCAGCGTGAGGGGGACAGGGGTGACCAGAGAGACCCAGTACTTC. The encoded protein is CSVRGTGVTRETQYF.